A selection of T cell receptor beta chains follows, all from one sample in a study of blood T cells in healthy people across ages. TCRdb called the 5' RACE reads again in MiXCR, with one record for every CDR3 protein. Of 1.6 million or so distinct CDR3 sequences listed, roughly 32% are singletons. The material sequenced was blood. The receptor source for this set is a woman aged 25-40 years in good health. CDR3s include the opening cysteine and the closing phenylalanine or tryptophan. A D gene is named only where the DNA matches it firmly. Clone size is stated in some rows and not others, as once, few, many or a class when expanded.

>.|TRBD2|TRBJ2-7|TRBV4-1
CASSQEGGLAGGGLSYEQYF
TGCGCCAGCAGCCAAGAAGGCGGACTAGCGGGAGGAGGGCTAAGCTACGAGCAGTACTTC
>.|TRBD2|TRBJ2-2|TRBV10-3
CATLLAGGDTGELFF
TGTGCCACCCTACTAGCGGGAGGCGACACCGGGGAGCTGTTTTTT
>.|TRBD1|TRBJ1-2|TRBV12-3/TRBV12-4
CASSPLGQGVRYGYTF
TGTGCCAGCAGTCCTCTTGGACAGGGGGTGAGGTATGGCTACACCTTC
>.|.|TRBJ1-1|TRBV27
CASSLSTGSTEAFF
TGTGCCAGCAGTTTAAGCACAGGGTCCACTGAAGCTTTCTTT
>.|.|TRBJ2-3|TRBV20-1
CSATTGTDTQYF
TGCAGTGCAACGACTGGCACAGATACGCAGTATTTT
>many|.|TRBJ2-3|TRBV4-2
CASSQDSSTDTQYF
TGTGCCAGCAGCCAAGATTCTAGCACAGATACGCAGTATTTT
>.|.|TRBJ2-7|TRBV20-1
CSATPSSYEQYF
TGCAGTGCTACCCCTAGCTCCTACGAGCAGTACTTC
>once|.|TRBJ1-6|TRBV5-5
CASSFRQNSPLHF
TGTGCCAGCAGCTTTCGCCAAAATTCACCCCTCCACTTT
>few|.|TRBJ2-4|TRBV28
CASSTPRELTKNIQYF
TGTGCCAGCAGTACTCCGAGGGAGCTAACCAAAAACATTCAGTACTTC
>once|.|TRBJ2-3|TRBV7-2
CASSFYPPDTQYF
TGTGCCAGCAGCTTTTACCCGCCAGATACGCAGTATTTT
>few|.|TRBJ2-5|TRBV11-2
CASSLVLDPTLETQYF
TGTGCCAGCAGCTTAGTACTCGACCCCACTCTAGAGACCCAGTACTTC
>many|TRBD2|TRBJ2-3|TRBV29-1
CSVPDLAGTTDTQYF
TGCAGCGTTCCTGACCTAGCGGGAACCACAGATACGCAGTATTTT
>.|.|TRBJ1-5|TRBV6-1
CASTQGQAGNQPQHF
TGTGCCAGCACACAGGGCCAGGCGGGCAATCAGCCCCAGCATTTT
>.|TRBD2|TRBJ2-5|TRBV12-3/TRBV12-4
CASSLPSLSGPPGETQYF
TGTGCCAGCAGTTTACCCTCGCTTAGCGGGCCCCCGGGGGAGACCCAGTACTTC
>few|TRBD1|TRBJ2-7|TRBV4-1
CASSQVWGGLGQGAYEQYF
TGCGCCAGCAGCCAAGTTTGGGGCGGTCTGGGACAGGGGGCCTACGAGCAGTACTTC
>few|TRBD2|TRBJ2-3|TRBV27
CASSLDARSRLAGLGDTQYF
TGTGCCAGCAGTTTAGATGCCCGGTCACGACTAGCGGGGTTGGGAGATACGCAGTATTTT
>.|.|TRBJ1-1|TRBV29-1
CSVDRKNTEAFF
TGCAGCGTCGACAGGAAGAACACTGAAGCTTTCTTT
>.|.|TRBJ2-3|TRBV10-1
CASSESRGAGRTDMQYF
TGCGCCAGCAGTGAGTCGAGGGGGGCCGGTCGAACAGATATGCAGTATTTT
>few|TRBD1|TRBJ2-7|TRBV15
CATSSEGALGYEQYF
TGTGCCACCAGCAGCGAGGGGGCGCTGGGCTACGAGCAGTACTTC
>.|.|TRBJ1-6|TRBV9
CASSVGERDSPLHF
TGTGCCAGCAGCGTAGGGGAGCGGGATTCACCCCTCCACTTT
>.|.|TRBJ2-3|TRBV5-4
CASSLNKWGPDTQYF
TGTGCCAGCAGCTTGAATAAGTGGGGGCCAGATACGCAGTATTTT
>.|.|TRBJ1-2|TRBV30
CAWSNYGSNYGYTF
TGTGCCTGGAGTAATTATGGGTCTAACTATGGCTACACCTTC
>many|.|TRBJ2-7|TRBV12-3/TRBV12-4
CASQPRAAAYEQYF
TGTGCCAGCCAACCCCGGGCCGCCGCCTACGAGCAGTACTTC
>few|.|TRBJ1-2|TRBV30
CAWSETAYGYTF
TGTGCCTGGAGTGAAACAGCCTATGGCTACACCTTC
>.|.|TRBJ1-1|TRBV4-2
CASSPAIVRGATEAFF
TGTGCCAGCAGCCCAGCGATTGTAAGGGGTGCCACTGAAGCTTTCTTT
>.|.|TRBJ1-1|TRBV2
CASSPLRGVTEAFF
TGTGCCAGCAGTCCCCTCAGGGGAGTCACTGAAGCTTTCTTT
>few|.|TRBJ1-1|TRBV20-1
CSARLPGRNTEAFF
TGCAGTGCTAGACTCCCGGGGAGGAACACTGAAGCTTTCTTT
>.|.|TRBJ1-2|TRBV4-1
CASSQDSGPPYGYTF
TGCGCCAGCAGCCAAGATTCGGGGCCACCCTATGGCTACACCTTC
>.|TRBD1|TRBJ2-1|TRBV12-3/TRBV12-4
CASSFRGLWYNEQFF
TGTGCCAGCAGTTTTAGGGGGCTGTGGTACAATGAGCAGTTCTTC
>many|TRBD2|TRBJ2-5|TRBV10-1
CASSAGTNQETQYF
TGCGCCAGCAGTGCCGGGACTAACCAAGAGACCCAGTACTTC
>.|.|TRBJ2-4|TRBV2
CASRGQMKNIQYF
TGTGCCAGCAGGGGTCAGATGAAAAACATTCAGTACTTC
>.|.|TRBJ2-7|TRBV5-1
CASSLEGQYYEQYF
TGCGCCAGCAGCTTAGAGGGGCAGTACTACGAGCAGTACTTC
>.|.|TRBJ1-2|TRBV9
CASSVGNPGSLSYGYTF
TGTGCCAGCAGCGTAGGAAACCCAGGGTCGCTCTCTTACGGCTACACCTTC
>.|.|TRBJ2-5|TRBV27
CVSSLKGRETQYF
TGTGTCAGCAGTTTGAAGGGAAGAGAGACCCAGTACTTC
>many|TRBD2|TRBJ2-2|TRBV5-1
CASSSRLAGPGELFF
TGCGCCAGCAGCTCACGACTAGCGGGGCCAGGGGAGCTGTTTTTT